The source of this TCR beta chain is a study of T-cell memory formation after mild COVID-19. This clonotype was observed many times. Antigen unknown. Germline V gene data show CDR1 as SGHTA and CDR2 as FQGNSA. The length of the CDR3 is 13 residues. V was pared by 4 bases and J by 4 bases, with 11 bases between. Study-wide results and limits: CD4/CD8 balance characterized clones contracting day 15 to 85, and CD4+ skew characterized later expanders.

In TCRdb, the 5' RACE reads were re-called with MiXCR into one record per CDR3 protein. Of approximately 350,000 distinct CDR3 sequences in the sample, 10% to 15% are singletons; the top ten hold over 20%. The receptor was isolated from a man younger than 35 who had mild COVID-19 (a few samples of this study predate the infection). Cell type and time point are not known. The sample taken for sequencing was PBMCs or a T cell subset sorted from them (not recorded which). The chain uses TRBV7-2 and TRBJ2-7; D may correspond to TRBD1 or TRBD2 (5 bases each). CDR3 sequence reads: CASSWDEQYEQYF. CDR3 coding DNA: TGTGCCAGCAGCTGGGACGAGCAATACGAGCAGTACTTC.